This entry concerns a single TCR beta chain. The specificity of this receptor is unknown. Libraries were constructed by 5' RACE. Each TCR library was prepared from around 3,400 ng of total RNA. cDNA was synthesized with SMARTScribe reverse transcriptase in eight separate reactions per sample. During cDNA synthesis, unique molecular identifiers containing a 6-nucleotide sample barcode were introduced by template switching. Two nested PCRs of around 16 and 10 cycles amplified the TCRalpha and TCRbeta cDNA, and bead purification followed each PCR. Before amplification, the cDNA was treated with uracil DNA-glycosylase and purified using the QIAquick PCR purification kit. The second PCR was the step at which Illumina TruSeq-compatible adapters and sample-specific barcodes were added. Library quality and concentration were checked on TapeStation and Qubit, and libraries were pooled at 4.5 to 5.5 ng each. Pooled libraries were sequenced on an Illumina HiSeq2500 single-index Rapid Run with 2 x 100 bp reads and custom sequencing primers. In the authors' own workflow: PCR and sequencing errors were corrected by UMI-based consensus assembly using MiGEC version 1.2.6. MiXCR version 2.1.1 handled V(D)J alignment, clonotype assembly and CDR3 extraction. To normalise gene usage, clonotype sharing and MAIT/NKT TCR abundance, the analysis used the top 1000, 10 000 and 20 000 clonotypes per sample. Diversity was computed as the inverse Simpson index with the vegan R package after downsampling to 27 000 UMIs. Paired Mann-Whitney U tests on discordant twin pairs were used, with Benjamini-Hochberg multiple-testing correction. TCRdb reprocessed the reads; each CDR3 protein sequence makes one entry, and DNA is unavailable. TCRdb, rather than the study authors, made the V and J calls. The table kept for this sample lists 330,000 or so distinct CDR3 sequences. Together, the top ten hold over 2% of the sample.

From each donor, an approximately 2.5 ml peripheral blood sample was drawn into PAXgene tubes and stored at -80 degrees C. Total RNA was isolated from whole blood with the PAXgene blood miRNA kit on an automated QIAcube, without T cell sorting. Peripheral blood from monozygotic twin pairs, either concordant or discordant for inflammatory bowel disease, underwent deep TCRalpha and TCRbeta repertoire profiling that used unique molecular barcoding. For every twin pair, smoking habits were documented, and each individual was categorised as a current, former or never smoker. The data are from a study of monozygotic twins with inflammatory bowel disease (dated by TCRdb to the late 2010s). Looking at the study overall: In total, about 30 monozygotic twin pairs made up the full study: 19 Danish pairs, all IBD-discordant, plus nine German pairs, of which four were IBD-concordant and five were IBD-discordant. Disease-associated traits were sought mainly through comparisons between IBD patients and their genetically identical healthy co-twins within discordant pairs. Each individual had, on average, about 151 000 unique TCRalpha sequences and 181 000 unique TCRbeta sequences available for analysis. Beyond this particular receptor, the publication reports: No single strong signal or clonotype linked to IBD turned up in the results, so the idea that one exists was not supported. IBD patients shared fewer clonotypes with other individuals than healthy twins did, most markedly in patients showing signs of disease activity. The analysis was unable to tell apart different T cell subtypes. A decrease in TCRbeta repertoire diversity, as measured by inverse Simpson index, was observed in IBD patients compared with their healthy co-twins. Differing immunosuppressive treatments among patients may have added background noise and inter-individual variability to the repertoires. No difference in repertoire similarity was observed between concordant and discordant twins, possibly owing to limited statistical power.

Taken from cysteine to phenylalanine, the CDR3 has 16 residues. DNA was not recorded. The germline V gene sets CDR1 to MNHEY and CDR2 to SVGEGT. This TCR was sampled from a human donor with ulcerative colitis or Crohn's disease, or a healthy co-twin of an affected twin (not recorded which). In this chain, TRBV6-2 or TRBV6-3 is recombined with TRBJ2-2. Source material: blood. CDR3 reads: CASSEGGPEKGGELFF.